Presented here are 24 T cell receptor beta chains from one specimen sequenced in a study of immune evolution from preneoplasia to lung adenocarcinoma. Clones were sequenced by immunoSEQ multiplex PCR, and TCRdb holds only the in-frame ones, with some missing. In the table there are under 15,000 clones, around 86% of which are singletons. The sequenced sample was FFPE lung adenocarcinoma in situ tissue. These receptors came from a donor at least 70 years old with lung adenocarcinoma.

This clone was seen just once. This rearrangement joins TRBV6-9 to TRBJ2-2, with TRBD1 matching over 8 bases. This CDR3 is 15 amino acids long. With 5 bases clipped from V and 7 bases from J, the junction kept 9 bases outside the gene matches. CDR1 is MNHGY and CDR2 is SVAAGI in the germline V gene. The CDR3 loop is CASSGGQGAIGELFF. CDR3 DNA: TGTGCCAGCAGTGGCGGGCAGGGGGCAATCGGGGAGCTGTTTTTT.

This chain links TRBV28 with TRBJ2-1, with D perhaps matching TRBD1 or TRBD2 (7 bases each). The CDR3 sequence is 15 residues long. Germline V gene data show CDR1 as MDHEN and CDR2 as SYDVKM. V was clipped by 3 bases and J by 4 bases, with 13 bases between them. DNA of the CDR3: TGTGCCAGCAGTTTGTACCAGGGGGGGTACAATGAGCAGTTCTTC. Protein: CASSLYQGGYNEQFF.

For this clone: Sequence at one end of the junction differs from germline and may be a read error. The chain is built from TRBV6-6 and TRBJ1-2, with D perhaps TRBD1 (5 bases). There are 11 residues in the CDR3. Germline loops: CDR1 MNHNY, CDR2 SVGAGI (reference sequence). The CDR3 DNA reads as TGTGCCAGCAGGACAGACTATGGCTACACTTTT. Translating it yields CASRTDYGYTF.

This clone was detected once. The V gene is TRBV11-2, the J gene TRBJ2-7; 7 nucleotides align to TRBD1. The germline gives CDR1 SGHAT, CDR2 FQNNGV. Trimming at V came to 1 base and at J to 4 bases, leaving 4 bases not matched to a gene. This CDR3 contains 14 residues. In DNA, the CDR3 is TGTGCCAGCAGCTTAGGTCCCAGGGGGTACGAGCAGTACTTC. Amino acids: CASSLGPRGYEQYF.

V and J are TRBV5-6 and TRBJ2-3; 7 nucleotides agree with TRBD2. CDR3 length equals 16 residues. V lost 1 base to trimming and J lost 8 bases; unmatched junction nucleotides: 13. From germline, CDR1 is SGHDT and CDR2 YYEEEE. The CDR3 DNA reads TGTGCCAGCAGCTTGTATACTGGACTAGTCTTCCCTACGCAGTATTTT. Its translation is CASSLYTGLVFPTQYF.

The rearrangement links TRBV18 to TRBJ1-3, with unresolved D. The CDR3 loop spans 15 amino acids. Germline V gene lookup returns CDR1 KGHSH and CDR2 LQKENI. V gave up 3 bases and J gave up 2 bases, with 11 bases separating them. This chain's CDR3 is CASSPLKDPGNTIYF. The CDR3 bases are TGTGCCAGCTCACCGCTCAAAGATCCTGGAAACACCATATATTTT. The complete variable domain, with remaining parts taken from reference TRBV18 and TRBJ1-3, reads NAGVMQNPRHLVRRRGQEARLRCSPMKGHSHVYWYRQLPEEGLKFMVYLQKENIIDESGMPKERFSAEFPKEGPSILRIQQVVRGDSAAYFCASSPLKDPGNTIYFGEGSWLTVV.

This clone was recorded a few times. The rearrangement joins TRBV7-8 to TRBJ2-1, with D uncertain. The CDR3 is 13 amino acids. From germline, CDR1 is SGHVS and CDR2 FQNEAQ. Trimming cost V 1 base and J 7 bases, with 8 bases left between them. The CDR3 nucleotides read TGTGCCAGCAGCTTAGGAACAGCGAATGAGCAGTTCTTC. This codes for CASSLGTANEQFF.

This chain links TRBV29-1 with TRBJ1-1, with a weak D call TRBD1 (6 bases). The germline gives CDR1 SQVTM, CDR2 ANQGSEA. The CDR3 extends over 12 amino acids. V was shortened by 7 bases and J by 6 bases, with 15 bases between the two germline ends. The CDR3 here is CSAGRDTPEAFF. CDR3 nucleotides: TGCAGCGCGGGCCGGGACACCCCTGAAGCTTTCTTT.

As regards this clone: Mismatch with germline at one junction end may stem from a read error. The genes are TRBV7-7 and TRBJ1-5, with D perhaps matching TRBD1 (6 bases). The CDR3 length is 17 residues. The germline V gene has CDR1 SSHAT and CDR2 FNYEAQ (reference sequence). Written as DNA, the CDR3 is TGTGCTAGCAGCTTCCCCAGACAGGTGAGTAGCAATCAGCCCCAGCATTTT. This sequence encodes CASSFPRQVSSNQPQHF.

The CDR3 loop is CSVDSFTHEQYF. CDR3 DNA: TGCAGCGTTGACTCCTTTACTCACGAGCAGTACTTC. This chain connects TRBV29-1 to TRBJ2-7, with no clear D. Germline CDR1 and CDR2: SQVTM and ANQGSEA. CDR3 length equals 12 residues. Trimming cost V 3 bases and J 5 bases, with 11 bases left between them.

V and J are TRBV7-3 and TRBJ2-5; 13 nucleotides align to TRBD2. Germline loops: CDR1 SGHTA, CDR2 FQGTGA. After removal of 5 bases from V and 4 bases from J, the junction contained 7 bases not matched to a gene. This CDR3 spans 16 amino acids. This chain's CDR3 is CASSVGTSGIRETQYF. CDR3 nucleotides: TGTGCCAGCAGCGTCGGGACTAGCGGGATAAGAGAGACCCAGTACTTC.

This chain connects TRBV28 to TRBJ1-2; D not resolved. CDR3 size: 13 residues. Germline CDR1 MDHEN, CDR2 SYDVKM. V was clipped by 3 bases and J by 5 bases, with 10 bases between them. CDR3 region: CASSLRSRYGYTF. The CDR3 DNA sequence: TGTGCCAGCAGTTTGCGCTCTCGTTATGGCTACACCTTC.

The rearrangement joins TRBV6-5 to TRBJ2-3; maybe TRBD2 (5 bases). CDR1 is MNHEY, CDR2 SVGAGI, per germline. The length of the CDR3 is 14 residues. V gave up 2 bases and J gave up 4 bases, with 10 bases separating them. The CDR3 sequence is CASSYGGGADTQYF. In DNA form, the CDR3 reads TGTGCCAGCAGTTACGGAGGTGGCGCAGATACGCAGTATTTT.

CDR3 sequence: CASSEGDWDWFEQYF. The CDR3 nucleotides are TGTGCCAGCAGTGAAGGGGACTGGGATTGGTTCGAGCAGTACTTC. The chain uses TRBV28 and TRBJ2-5, with D possibly TRBD2 on 6 matching bases. The tail of the sequence fits TRBJ2-7 better, so the J call may be wrong. Germline V gene data show CDR1 as MDHEN and CDR2 as SYDVKM. CDR3 size: 15 residues.

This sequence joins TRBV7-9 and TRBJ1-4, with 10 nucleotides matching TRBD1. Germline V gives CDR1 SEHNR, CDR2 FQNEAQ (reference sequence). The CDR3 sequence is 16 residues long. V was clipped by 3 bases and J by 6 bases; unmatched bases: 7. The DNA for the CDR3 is TGTGCCAGCAGCTTGACCTCCGGGACAGGGGATGAAAAACTGTTTTTT. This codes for CASSLTSGTGDEKLFF.

The CDR3 DNA reads as TGTGCCAGCAGCTTAACGTCTGGAAACACCATATATTTT. This translates into CASSLTSGNTIYF. The chain links TRBV7-6 to TRBJ1-3; D call uncertain. The CDR3 is 13 amino acids. V dropped 2 bases and J dropped 1 base, with 3 bases sitting between them. Germline V CDR1 and CDR2: SGHVS, FNYEAQ.

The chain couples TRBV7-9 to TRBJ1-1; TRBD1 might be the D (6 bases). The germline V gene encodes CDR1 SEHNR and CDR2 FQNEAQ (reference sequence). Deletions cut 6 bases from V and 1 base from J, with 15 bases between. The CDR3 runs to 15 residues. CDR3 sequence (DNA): TGTGCCAGCAGTTTCGCGCAGGGGACGAACACTGAAGCTTTCTTT. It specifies CASSFAQGTNTEAFF.

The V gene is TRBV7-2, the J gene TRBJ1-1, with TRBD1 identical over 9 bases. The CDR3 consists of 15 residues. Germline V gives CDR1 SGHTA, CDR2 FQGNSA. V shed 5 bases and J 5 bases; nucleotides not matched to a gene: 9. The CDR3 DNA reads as TGTGCCAGCAGCCCGGGACAGGGTCTGTGGACTGAAGCTTTCTTT. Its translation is CASSPGQGLWTEAFF.

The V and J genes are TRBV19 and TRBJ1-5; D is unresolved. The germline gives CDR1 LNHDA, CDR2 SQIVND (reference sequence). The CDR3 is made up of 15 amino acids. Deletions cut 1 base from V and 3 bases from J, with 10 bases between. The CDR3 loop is CASSIVNRNNQPQHF. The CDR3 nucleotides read TGTGCCAGTAGTATAGTAAACCGGAACAATCAGCCCCAGCATTTT.

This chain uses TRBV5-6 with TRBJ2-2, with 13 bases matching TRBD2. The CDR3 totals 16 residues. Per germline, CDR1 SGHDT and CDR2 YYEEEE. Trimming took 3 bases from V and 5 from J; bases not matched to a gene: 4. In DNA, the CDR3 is TGTGCCAGCAGCTCCTCGACTAGCGGGAGGACCGGGGAGCTGTTTTTT. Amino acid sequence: CASSSSTSGRTGELFF.

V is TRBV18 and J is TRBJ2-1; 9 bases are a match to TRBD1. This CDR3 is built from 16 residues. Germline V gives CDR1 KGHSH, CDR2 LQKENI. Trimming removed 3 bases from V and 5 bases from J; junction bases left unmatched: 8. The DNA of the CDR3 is TGTGCCAGCTCACCTTATCCGGGACAGGGCCACAATGAGCAGTTCTTC. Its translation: CASSPYPGQGHNEQFF.

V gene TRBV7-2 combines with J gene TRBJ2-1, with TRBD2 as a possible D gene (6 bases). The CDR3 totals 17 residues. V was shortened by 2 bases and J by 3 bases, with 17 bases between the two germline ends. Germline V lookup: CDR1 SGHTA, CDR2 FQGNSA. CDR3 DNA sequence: TGTGCCAGCAGCTTAACCCTACTAGCTGAGGTCTACAATGAGCAGTTCTTC. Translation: CASSLTLLAEVYNEQFF.

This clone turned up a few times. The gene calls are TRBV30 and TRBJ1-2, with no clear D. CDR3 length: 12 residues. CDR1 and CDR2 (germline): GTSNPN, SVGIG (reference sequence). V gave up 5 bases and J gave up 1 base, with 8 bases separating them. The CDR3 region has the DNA TGTGCCTGGGACCTTGGTAACTATGGCTACACCTTC. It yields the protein CAWDLGNYGYTF.

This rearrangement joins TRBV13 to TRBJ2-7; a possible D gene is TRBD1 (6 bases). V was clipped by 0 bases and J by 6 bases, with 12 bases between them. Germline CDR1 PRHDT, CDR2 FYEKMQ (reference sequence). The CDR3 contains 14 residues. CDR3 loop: CASSLGTGGGEQYF. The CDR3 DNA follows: TGTGCCAGCAGCTTAGGGACAGGAGGAGGCGAGCAGTACTTC.